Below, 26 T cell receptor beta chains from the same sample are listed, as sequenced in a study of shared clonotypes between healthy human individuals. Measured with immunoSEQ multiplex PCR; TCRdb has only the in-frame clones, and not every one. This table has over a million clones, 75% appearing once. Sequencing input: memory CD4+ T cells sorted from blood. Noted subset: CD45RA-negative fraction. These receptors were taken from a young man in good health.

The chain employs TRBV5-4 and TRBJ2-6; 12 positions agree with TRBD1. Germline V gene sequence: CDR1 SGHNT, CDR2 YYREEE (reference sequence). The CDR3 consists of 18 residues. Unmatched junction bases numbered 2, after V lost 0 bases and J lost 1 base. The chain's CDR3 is CASSLGGQGASGANVLTF. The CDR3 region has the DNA TGTGCCAGCAGCTTGGGGGGACAGGGGGCGTCTGGGGCCAACGTCCTGACTTTC.

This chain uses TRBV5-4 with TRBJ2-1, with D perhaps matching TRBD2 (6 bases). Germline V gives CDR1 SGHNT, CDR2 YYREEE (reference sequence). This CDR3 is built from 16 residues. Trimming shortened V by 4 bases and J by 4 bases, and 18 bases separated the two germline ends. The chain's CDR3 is CASSRSSAYFYNEQFF. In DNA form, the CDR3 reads TGTGCCAGCAGCAGGTCTAGCGCATACTTTTACAATGAGCAGTTCTTC. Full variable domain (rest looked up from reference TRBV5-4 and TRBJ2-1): ETGVTQSPTHLIKTRGQQVTLRCSSQSGHNTVSWYQQALGQGPQFIFQYYREEENGRGNFPPRFSGLQFPNYSSELNVNALELDDSALYLCASSRSSAYFYNEQFFGPGTRLTVL.

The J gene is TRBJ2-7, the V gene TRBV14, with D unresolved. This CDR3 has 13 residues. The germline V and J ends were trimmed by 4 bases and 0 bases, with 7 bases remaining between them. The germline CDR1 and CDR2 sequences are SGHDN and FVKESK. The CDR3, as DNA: TGTGCCAGCAGCCCAGCAAACTCCTACGAGCAGTACTTC. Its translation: CASSPANSYEQYF.

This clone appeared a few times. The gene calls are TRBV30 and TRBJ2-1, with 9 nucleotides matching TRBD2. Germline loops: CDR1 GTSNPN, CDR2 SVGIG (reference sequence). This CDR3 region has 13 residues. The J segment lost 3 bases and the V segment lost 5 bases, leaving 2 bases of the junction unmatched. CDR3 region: CAWCSGGYNEQFF. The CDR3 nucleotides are TGTGCCTGGTGTAGCGGGGGCTACAATGAGCAGTTCTTC.

The CDR3 protein is CASSQESGTAEEKLFF. CDR3 nucleotide sequence: TGTGCCAGCAGCCAAGAGTCCGGGACAGCGGAAGAAAAACTGTTTTTT. The rearrangement joins TRBV4-2 to TRBJ1-4, with 7 bases fitting TRBD1. V shed 0 bases, J shed 8 bases, and the junction held 9 bases outside the gene matches. The V gene's germline CDR1 is LGHNA and CDR2 YNFKEQ. The CDR3 is made up of 16 amino acids.

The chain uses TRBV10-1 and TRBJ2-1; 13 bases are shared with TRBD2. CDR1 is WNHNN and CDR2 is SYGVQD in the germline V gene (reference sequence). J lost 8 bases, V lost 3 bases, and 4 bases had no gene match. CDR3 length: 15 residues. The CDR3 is CASSDGTSGVDEQFF. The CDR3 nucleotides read TGCGCCAGCAGTGATGGGACTAGCGGGGTTGATGAGCAGTTCTTC.

This CDR3 is CATWGVNSGANVLTF. The DNA for the CDR3 is TGTGCCACCTGGGGTGTTAACTCTGGGGCCAACGTCCTGACTTTC. V usage is TRBV27 and J usage is TRBJ2-6; no firm D call. Deletions cut 10 bases from V and 0 bases from J, with 13 bases between. The germline V gene has CDR1 MNHEY and CDR2 SMNVEV (reference sequence). The CDR3 covers 15 residues.

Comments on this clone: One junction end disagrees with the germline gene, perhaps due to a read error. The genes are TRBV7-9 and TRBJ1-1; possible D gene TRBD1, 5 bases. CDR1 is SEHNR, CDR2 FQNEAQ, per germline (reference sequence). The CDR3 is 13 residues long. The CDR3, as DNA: TGTGCCAGCATCTTAAGCCCAGGGACGTTTGCTTTCTTT. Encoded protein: CASILSPGTFAFF.

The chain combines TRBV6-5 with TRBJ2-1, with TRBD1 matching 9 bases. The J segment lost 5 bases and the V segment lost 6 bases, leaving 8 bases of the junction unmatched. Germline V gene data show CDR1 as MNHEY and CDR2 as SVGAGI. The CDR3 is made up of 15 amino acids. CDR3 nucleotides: TGTGCCAGCAGCGACGGACAGGGGATAAACAATGAGCAGTTCTTC. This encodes CASSDGQGINNEQFF.

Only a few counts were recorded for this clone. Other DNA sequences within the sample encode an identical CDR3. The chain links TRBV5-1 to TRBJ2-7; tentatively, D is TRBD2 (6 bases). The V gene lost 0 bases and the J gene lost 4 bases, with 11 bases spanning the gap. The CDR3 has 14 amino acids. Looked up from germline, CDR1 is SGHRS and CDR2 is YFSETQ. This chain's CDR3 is CASSLEGSGYEQYF. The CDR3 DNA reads TGCGCCAGCAGCTTGGAAGGTAGCGGATACGAGCAGTACTTC.

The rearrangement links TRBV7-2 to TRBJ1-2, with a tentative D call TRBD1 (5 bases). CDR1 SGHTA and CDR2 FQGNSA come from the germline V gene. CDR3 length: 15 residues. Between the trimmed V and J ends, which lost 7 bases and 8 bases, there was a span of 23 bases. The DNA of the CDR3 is TGTGCCAGCAATCTTGAGGGGAGGCAGTCGGGCGGCTACACCTTC. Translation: CASNLEGRQSGGYTF. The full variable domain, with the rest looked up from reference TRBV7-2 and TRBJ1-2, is GAGVSQSPSNKVTEKGKDVELRCDPISGHTALYWYRQSLGQGLEFLIYFQGNSAPDKSGLPSDRFSAERTGGSVSTLTIQRTQQEDSAVYLCASNLEGRQSGGYTFGSGTRLTVV.

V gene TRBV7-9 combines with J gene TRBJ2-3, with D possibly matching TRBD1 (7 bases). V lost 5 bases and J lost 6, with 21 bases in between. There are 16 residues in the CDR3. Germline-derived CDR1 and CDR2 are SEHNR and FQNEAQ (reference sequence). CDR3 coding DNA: TGTGCCAGCAGCCCGACGGGACAGAAGGGGAGGGATACGCAGTATTTT. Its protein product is CASSPTGQKGRDTQYF.

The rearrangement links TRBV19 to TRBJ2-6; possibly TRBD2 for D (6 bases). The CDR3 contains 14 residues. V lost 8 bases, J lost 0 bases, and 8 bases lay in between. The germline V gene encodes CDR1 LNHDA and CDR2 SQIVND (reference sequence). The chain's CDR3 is CASAGGSGANVLTF. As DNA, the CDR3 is TGTGCCAGTGCCGGGGGCTCTGGGGCCAACGTCCTGACTTTC.

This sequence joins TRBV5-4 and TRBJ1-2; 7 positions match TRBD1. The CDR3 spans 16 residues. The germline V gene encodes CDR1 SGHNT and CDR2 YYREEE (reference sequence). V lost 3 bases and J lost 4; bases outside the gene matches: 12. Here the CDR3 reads CASSSPGQGGLYGYTF. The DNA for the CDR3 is TGTGCCAGCAGCTCTCCGGGACAAGGGGGCCTCTATGGCTACACCTTC.

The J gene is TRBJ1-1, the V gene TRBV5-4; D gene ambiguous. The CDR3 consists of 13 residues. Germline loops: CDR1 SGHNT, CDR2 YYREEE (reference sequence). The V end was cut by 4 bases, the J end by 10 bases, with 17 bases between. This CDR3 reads CASSPGSGWGAFF. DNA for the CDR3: TGTGCCAGCAGCCCCGGCTCCGGGTGGGGAGCTTTCTTT.

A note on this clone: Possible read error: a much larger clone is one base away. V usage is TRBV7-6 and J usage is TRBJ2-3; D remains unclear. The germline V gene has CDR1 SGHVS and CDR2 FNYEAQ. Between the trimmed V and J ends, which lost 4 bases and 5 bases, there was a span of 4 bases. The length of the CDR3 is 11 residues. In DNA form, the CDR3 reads TGTGCCAGCAGCTCCGAAGATACGCAGTATTTT. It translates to CASSSEDTQYF.

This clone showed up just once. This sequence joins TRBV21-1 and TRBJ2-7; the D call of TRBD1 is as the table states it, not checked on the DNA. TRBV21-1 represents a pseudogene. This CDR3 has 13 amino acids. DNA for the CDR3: TGTGCCAGCTGCGACAGCCAGACCTACGAGCAGTACTTC. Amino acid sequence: CASCDSQTYEQYF.

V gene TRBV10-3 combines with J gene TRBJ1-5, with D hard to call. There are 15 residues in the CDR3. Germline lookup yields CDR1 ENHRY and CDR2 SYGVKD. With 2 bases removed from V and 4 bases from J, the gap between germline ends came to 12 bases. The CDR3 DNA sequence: TGTGCCATCAGTGAGGCCCTGGACTTTAATCAGCCCCAGCATTTT. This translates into CAISEALDFNQPQHF.

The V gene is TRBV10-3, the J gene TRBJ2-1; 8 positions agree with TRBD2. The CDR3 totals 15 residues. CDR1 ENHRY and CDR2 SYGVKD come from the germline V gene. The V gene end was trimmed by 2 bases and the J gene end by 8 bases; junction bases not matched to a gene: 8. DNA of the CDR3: TGTGCCATCAGTGAGGGCGGGGGGCGAAACGATGAGCAGTTCTTC. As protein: CAISEGGGRNDEQFF.

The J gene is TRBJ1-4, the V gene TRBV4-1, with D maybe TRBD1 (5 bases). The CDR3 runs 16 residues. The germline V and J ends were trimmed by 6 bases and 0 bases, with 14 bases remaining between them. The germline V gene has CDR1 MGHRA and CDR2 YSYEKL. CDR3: CASSFRGRATNEKLFF. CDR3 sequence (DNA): TGCGCCAGCAGTTTTCGGGGCCGTGCAACTAATGAAAAACTGTTTTTT.

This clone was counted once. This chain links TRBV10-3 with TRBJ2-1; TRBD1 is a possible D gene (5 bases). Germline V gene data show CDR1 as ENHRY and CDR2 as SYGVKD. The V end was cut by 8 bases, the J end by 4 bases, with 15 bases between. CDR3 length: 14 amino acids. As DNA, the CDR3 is TGTGCCATCTCTCCACAGGAATTGTACAATGAGCAGTTCTTC. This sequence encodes CAISPQELYNEQFF.

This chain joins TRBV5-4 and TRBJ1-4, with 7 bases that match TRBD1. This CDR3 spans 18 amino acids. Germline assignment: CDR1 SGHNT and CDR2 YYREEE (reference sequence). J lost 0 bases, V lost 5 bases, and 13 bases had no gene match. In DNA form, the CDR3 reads TGTGCCAGCAGTTCTGGGGTGAGACAGGGAGCAACTAATGAAAAACTGTTTTTT. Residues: CASSSGVRQGATNEKLFF.

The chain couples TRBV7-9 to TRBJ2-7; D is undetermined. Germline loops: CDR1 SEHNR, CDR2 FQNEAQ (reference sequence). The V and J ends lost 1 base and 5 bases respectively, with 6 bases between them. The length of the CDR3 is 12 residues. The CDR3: CASSLEVDEQYF. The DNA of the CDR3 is TGTGCCAGCAGCTTAGAGGTCGACGAGCAGTACTTC.

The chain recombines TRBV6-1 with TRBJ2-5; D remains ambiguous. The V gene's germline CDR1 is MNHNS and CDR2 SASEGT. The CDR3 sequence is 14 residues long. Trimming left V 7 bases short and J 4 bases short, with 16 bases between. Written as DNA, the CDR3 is TGTGCCAGCAACCCACACCGGTCGGTAGAGACCCAGTACTTC. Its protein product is CASNPHRSVETQYF.

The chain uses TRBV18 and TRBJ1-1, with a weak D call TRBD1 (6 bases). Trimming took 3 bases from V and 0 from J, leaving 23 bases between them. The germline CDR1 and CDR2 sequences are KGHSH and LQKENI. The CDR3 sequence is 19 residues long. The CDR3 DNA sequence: TGTGCCAGCTCACCTCAATCCTCCGGTCAGGGGCTATTGAACACTGAAGCTTTCTTT. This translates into CASSPQSSGQGLLNTEAFF.

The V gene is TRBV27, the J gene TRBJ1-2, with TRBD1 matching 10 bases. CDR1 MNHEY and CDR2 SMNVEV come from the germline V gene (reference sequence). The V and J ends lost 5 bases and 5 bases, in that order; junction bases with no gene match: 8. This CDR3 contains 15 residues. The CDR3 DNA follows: TGTGCCAGCAGTACTCGGACAGGGGGAGGTTATGGCTACACCTTC. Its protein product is CASSTRTGGGYGYTF.